Given below is one T cell receptor (beta chain) in context. The sample originates from a study of long-term antiretroviral therapy in people with HIV. The germline gives CDR1 MNHEY, CDR2 SMNVEV (reference sequence). V lost 8 bases and J 5 bases, leaving 15 bases between the germline ends. The CDR3 runs to 13 residues. Runs used v3.0 of the immunoSEQ assay and were done at survey level. Clones were read by immunoSEQ multiplex PCR, and TCRdb kept only the in-frame ones, dropping some. The repertoire holds approximately 17,000 clones, 91% seen once, with 10% to 15% in the top ten. Held in samples before DNA extraction were roughly 1-11 million cryopreserved PBMC.

The material sequenced was unsorted PBMCs, taken 0.6 years after starting antiretroviral therapy. This rearrangement joins TRBV27 to TRBJ2-5; D tentatively fits TRBD1 or TRBD2 (5 bases each). The TCR sequence derives from a woman in her forties with HIV. The CDR3 reads CASGGWDRETQYF. CDR3 nucleotides: TGTGCCAGCGGGGGATGGGACCGGGAGACCCAGTACTTC.